This TCR beta chain was sequenced in a study of cytomegalovirus exposure and HLA in healthy donors. Study-level points and caveats: Among TCR beta chains, those listed as cytomegalovirus-associated numbered about 160.

This clone was picked up one time. Its specificity is unknown. The PCR used 60 Vbeta and 13 Jbeta primers. TCRdb's table, derived via immunoSEQ multiplex PCR, lists solely in-frame clones and lacks some. The sample yields some 140,000 clones, under 85% seen once. The V end lost 5 bases, the J end lost 7 bases, and 17 bases lay between the germline ends. This CDR3 spans 14 amino acids. The germline gives CDR1 SQVTM, CDR2 ANQGSEA. Sequences were obtained from PBMCs. This sequence joins TRBV29-1 and TRBJ1-4; tentatively, D is TRBD1 (5 bases). This TCR was recovered from a man between 18 and 35 years old in good health and CMV-seronegative. CDR3 in DNA: TGCAGCGTTATCCCCGGTAGGGGTGGTGAAAAACTGTTTTTT. Translation: CSVIPGRGGEKLFF.